This TCR beta chain was recorded in a study of PD-1 blockade in classical Hodgkin lymphoma (dated by TCRdb to about 2020). Regarding the complete study: Nivolumab dosing was 3 mg/kg intravenously every 2 weeks, continuing until either disease progression or unacceptable toxicity. A peripheral blood immune signature of response to PD-1 blockade in classical Hodgkin lymphoma was defined using TCR beta sequencing and CyTOF.

Genomic DNA was isolated using the Qiagen DNeasy kit from unsorted PBMCs as well as from negatively selected CD4+ and CD8+ fractions. TCR beta CDR3 regions were amplified by immunoSEQ multiplex PCR using primers annealing to V and J segments. A synthetic immune receptor repertoire was used to minimize amplification bias, and any remaining bias was removed computationally after sequencing. Per the original workflow: Repertoire diversity was quantified as the Shannon entropy index using custom Python scripts. The unsorted, CD4+ and CD8+ repertoires were each analyzed separately, with the exception of combined analyses, where CD4+ and CD8+ sequences were merged in silico. A clone counted as expanded when the clone's frequency after treatment rose at least 2-fold relative to C1D1, and clones undetected at baseline were given a pseudocount of 0.5. Clones with 0 or 1 copy at C1D1 were classified as singleton clones, and clones with 2 or more copies were classified as non-singleton clones. Clones expanded in unsorted samples were labelled as CD4+, CD8+ or unknown by matching protein sequences in sorted samples from the same patient. Diversity changes from C1D1 to C4D1 were tested in paired samples using Wilcoxon tests. TCRdb provides this immuneACCESS table in a form limited to in-frame rearrangements. Some clones are lacking; in checked studies, under half of them reflect an unresolved V gene, and why the rest are absent is not known. Clonal size and the V and J genes are those of that table, whereas D and trimming came from the DNA. The sample profile shows some 39,000 clones; 85% to 90% of them were found once. The biggest ten clones account for approximately 9% of the sample.

The paper as a whole reports these results and caveats: The study was limited to a single clinical trial cohort, and causes of repertoire differences, possibly disease activity or prior therapy, remained undefined. Diversity was lower in patients who began nivolumab less than 1 year after ASCT, so these patients were left out of later analyses to avoid confounding by immune reconstitution. Trial patients achieving complete response had baseline diversity similar to newly diagnosed patients, whereas partial responders and progressors had significantly lower diversity. CD4+ but not CD8+ TCR diversity rose significantly by C4D1 (p=0.0027 vs p=0.16), most apparent in complete responders (p=0.02). Baseline TCR diversity was reported to be lower in newly diagnosed patients than in healthy donors, and even lower in relapsed/refractory patients.

Taken with the paper, the label for time point translates to: cycle 1 day 1 (C1D1), immediately before nivolumab initiation. Relapse after autologous stem cell transplantation had occurred in all trial patients, and cohorts A, B and C were distinguished by prior brentuximab vedotin exposure. A total of over 50 patients with relapsed/refractory classical Hodgkin lymphoma made up the trial cohort, and each patient's best overall response was complete response, partial response or progressive disease. Trial patients were treated with single-agent nivolumab in the multi-cohort phase II CheckMate 205 trial. Best overall response was determined by an independent review committee according to the 2007 International Working Group response criteria. Trial PBMCs were collected immediately before nivolumab initiation (C1D1) and during therapy at cycle 2 day 1 and cycle 4 day 1. Peripheral blood was collected in 8 mL Vacutainer Cell Preparation Tubes, from which PBMCs were isolated by centrifugation and then cryopreserved.

The germline V gene (reference sequence) sets CDR1 to LNHDA and CDR2 to SQIVND. V is shortened by 3 bases, J by 7 bases, and the region joining them spans 13 bases. The CDR3, cysteine through phenylalanine, is 14 amino acids long. Only CDR3 DNA is held: 42 bases, read in frame from base 1. To note about this clone: No antigen is known for it. No base qualities exist here, and no much larger clone lies one base off it.

The source is a human donor with classical Hodgkin lymphoma. This specimen consisted of peripheral blood mononuclear cells (PBMCs), obtained at baseline. This sequence uses TRBV19 and TRBJ1-5; TRBD1 could be the D gene, as 5 bases match. The DNA reads as follows: TGTGCCAGTAGTATCTCTCAGGGAGGCCAGCCCCAGCATTTT. It codes for CASSISQGGQPQHF.